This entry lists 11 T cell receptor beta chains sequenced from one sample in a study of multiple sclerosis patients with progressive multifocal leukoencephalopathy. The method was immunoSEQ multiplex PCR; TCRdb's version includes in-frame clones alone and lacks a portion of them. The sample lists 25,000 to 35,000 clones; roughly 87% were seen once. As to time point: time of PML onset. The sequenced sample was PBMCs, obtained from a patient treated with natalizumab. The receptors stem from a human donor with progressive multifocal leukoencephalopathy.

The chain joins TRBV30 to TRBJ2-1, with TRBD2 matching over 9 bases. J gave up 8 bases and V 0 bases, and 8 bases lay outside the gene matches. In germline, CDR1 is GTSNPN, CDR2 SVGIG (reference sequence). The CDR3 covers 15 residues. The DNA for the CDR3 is TGTGCCTGGAGTGTAATAGCGGGAGTTTACGATGAGCAGTTCTTC. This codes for CAWSVIAGVYDEQFF.

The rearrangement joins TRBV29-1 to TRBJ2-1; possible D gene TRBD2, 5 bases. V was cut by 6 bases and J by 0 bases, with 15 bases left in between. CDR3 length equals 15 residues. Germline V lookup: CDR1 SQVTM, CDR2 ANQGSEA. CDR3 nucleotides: TGCAGCGTACGAACCGGGGTCCCCTCCTACAATGAGCAGTTCTTC. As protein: CSVRTGVPSYNEQFF.

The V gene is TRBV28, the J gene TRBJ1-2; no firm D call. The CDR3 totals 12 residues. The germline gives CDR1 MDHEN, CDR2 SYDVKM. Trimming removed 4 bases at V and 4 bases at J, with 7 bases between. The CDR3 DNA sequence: TGTGCCAGCAGTTATAGGACCTATGGCTACACCTTC. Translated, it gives CASSYRTYGYTF.

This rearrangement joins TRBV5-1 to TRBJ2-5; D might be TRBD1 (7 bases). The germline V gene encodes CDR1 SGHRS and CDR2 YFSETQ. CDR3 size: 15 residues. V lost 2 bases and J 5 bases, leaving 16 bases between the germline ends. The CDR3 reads CASSLSGGREETQYF. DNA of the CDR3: TGCGCCAGCAGCTTATCAGGGGGGAGAGAGGAGACCCAGTACTTC.

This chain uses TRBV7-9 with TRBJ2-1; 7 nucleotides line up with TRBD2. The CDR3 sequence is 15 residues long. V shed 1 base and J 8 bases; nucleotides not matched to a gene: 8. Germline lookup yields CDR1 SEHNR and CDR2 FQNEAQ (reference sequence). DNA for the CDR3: TGTGCCAGCAGCTTAGTCGCCGGGAGGTCGGATGAGCAGTTCTTC. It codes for CASSLVAGRSDEQFF.

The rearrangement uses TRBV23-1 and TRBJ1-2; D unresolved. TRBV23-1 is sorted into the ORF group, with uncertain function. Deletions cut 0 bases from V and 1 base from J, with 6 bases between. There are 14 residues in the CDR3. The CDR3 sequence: CASSQSTFNYGYTF. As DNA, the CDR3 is TGCGCCAGCAGTCAATCTACCTTTAACTATGGCTACACCTTC.

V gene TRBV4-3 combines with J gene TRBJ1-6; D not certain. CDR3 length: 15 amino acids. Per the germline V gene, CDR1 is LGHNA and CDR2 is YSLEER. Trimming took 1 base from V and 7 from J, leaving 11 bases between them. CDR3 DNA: TGCGCCAGCAGCCAAGTAGGTGGCAGCAATTCACCCCTCCACTTT. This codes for CASSQVGGSNSPLHF.

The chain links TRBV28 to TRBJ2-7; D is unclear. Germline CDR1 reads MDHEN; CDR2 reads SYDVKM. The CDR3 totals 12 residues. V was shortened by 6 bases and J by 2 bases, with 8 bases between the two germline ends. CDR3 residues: CASSPRPYEQYF. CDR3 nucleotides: TGTGCCAGCAGCCCCCGTCCCTACGAGCAGTACTTC.

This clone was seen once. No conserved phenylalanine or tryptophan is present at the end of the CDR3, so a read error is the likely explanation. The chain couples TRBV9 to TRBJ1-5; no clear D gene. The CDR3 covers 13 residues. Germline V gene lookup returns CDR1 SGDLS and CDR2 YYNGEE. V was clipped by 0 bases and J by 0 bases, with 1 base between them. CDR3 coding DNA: TGTGCCAGCAGCGTAGGTAGCAATCAGCCCCAGCATCTT. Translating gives CASSVGSNQPQHL.

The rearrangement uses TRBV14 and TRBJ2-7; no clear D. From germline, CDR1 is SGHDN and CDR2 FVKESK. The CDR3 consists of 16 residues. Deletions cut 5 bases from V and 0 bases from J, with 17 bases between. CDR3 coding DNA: TGTGCCAGCAGCTATTACAGCCATAAAAGCTCCTACGAGCAGTACTTC. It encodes CASSYYSHKSSYEQYF.

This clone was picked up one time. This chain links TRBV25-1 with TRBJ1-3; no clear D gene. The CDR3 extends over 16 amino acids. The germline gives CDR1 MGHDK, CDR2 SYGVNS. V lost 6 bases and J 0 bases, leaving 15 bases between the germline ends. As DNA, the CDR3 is TGTGCCAGCAGGCCCCACGGCCTTAGCTCTGGAAACACCATATATTTT. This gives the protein CASRPHGLSSGNTIYF. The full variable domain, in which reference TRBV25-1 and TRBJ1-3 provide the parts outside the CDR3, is EADIYQTPRYLVIGTGKKITLECSQTMGHDKMYWYQQDPGMELHLIHYSYGVNSTEKGDLSSESTVSRIRTEHFPLTLESARPSHTSQYLCASRPHGLSSGNTIYFGEGSWLTVV.